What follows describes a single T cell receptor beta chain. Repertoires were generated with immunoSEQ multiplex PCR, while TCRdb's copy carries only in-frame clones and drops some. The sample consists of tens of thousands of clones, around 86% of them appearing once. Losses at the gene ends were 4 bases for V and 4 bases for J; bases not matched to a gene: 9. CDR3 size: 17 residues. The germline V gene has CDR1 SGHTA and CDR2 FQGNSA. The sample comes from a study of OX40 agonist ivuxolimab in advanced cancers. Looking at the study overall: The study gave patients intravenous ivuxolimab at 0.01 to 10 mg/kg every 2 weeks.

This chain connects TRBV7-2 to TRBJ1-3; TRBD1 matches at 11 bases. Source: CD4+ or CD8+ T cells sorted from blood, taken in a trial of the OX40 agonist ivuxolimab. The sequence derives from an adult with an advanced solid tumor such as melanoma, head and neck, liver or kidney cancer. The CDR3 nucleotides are TGTGCCAGCAGCTGGGGACAGGGGGAATTATGGGGAAACACCATATATTTT. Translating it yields CASSWGQGELWGNTIYF. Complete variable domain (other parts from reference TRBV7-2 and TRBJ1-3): GAGVSQSPSNKVTEKGKDVELRCDPISGHTALYWYRQSLGQGLEFLIYFQGNSAPDKSGLPSDRFSAERTGGSVSTLTIQRTQQEDSAVYLCASSWGQGELWGNTIYFGEGSWLTVV.